This T cell receptor (beta chain) was sequenced in a study of blood T cell repertoires in COVID-19. Study background: Both acute and convalescent COVID-19 samples were obtained from the United States, Italy and Spain. Nucleic acid was either cDNA or gDNA, and it came from T cells, B-cell-depleted T cells, or PBMCs.

Libraries were prepared by immunoSEQ multiplex PCR; TCRdb keeps only in-frame clonotypes and omits some of them. Among around 150,000 clones, 88% were seen once, and the ten largest hold roughly 2.5%. Notes on this clone: Germline is not matched at one junction end, which may reflect a read error.

This CDR3 contains 15 residues. CDR1 LNHDA and CDR2 SQIVND come from the germline V gene (reference sequence). The Seattle patients joined while their infection was active and were tracked longitudinally afterward. The sample was peripheral blood. This receptor was taken from a human donor with COVID-19, enrolled during active disease. The donor label of this sample is uncertain. The chain couples TRBV19 to TRBJ2-5, with 15 bases aligning to TRBD2. DNA of the CDR3: TGTGCCAGTAGTCCCCGGACTAGCGGGGGGGGTACATTGAACTTC. It specifies CASSPRTSGGGTLNF.